The 28 T cell receptor beta chains presented below share a single source sample, sequenced in a study of T cells in Graves' hyperthyroidism and ophthalmopathy. TCR beta CDR3 regions were amplified from RNA. The TCR CDR3 first-round RT-PCR relied on the HTBI primer set. TCRdb re-derived calls from the multiplex PCR reads in MiXCR, one entry per CDR3 protein. The table records 600,000 to 900,000 distinct CDR3 sequences, roughly 15% of them present only once. Source material: blood. The receptor source for this set is a man between 18 and 29 years old with Graves' hyperthyroidism.

This clonotype was picked up a small number of times. The chain combines TRBV24-1 with TRBJ2-5; 9 bases map to TRBD2. This CDR3 has 16 amino acids. From germline, CDR1 is KGHDR and CDR2 SFDVKD. V lost 5 bases and J lost 5; bases outside the gene matches: 11. For the CDR3, the DNA is TGTGCCACCAGTGGCCGGGGTAGCGGGAGAGAGGAGACCCAGTACTTC. Protein sequence: CATSGRGSGREETQYF.

In this sample, this clonotype turned up a few times. The V call is TRBV29-1, the J call TRBJ2-1, with TRBD2 matching 9 bases. The V gene's germline CDR1 is SQVTM and CDR2 ANQGSEA. Trimming at V came to 6 bases and at J to 8 bases, leaving 14 bases not matched to a gene. The CDR3 runs to 15 residues. The CDR3, as DNA: TGCAGCGTGACTCGTCTCGCGGGAGGGCCGGATGAGCAGTTCTTC. This codes for CSVTRLAGGPDEQFF.

The J gene is TRBJ2-3, the V gene TRBV7-7, with D perhaps matching TRBD1 (6 bases). Germline CDR1 SSHAT, CDR2 FNYEAQ (reference sequence). This CDR3 is built from 12 residues. This CDR3 is CAHWGQTDTQYF. In DNA, the CDR3 is TGTGCTCATTGGGGACAAACGGATACGCAGTATTTT.

The J gene is TRBJ2-1, the V gene TRBV7-9; D is perhaps TRBD1 or TRBD2 (6 bases each). V was trimmed by 0 bases and J by 5 bases, leaving 17 bases between them. Looked up from germline, CDR1 is SEHNR and CDR2 is FQNEAQ (reference sequence). The CDR3 runs to 17 residues. The CDR3 nucleotides are TGTGCCAGCAGCTTAGCGTTCGTGCGGGACACCCACAATGAGCAGTTCTTC. Translated: CASSLAFVRDTHNEQFF.

Only a few counts were recorded for this clonotype. The chain couples TRBV27 to TRBJ1-6; D unclear. This CDR3 has 17 residues. In germline, CDR1 is MNHEY, CDR2 SMNVEV (reference sequence). Trimming shortened V by 6 bases and J by 0 bases, and 15 bases separated the two germline ends. DNA for the CDR3: TGTGCCAGCAGGAGAGAGGGATCGAGCTCCTATAATTCACCCCTCCACTTT. This gives the protein CASRREGSSSYNSPLHF.

V gene TRBV6-1 combines with J gene TRBJ2-1; the match to TRBD2 covers 13 bases. V dropped 6 bases and J dropped 5; count of bases not matched to a gene: 10. CDR1 is MNHNS, CDR2 SASEGT, per germline. CDR3 size: 17 residues. The CDR3 region has the DNA TGTGCCAGCAGGTCCCTACTAGCGGGAGGGAGGGACAATGAGCAGTTCTTC. Translated: CASRSLLAGGRDNEQFF.

The chain has TRBV15 and TRBJ2-2, with D perhaps matching TRBD1 (6 bases). CDR3 size: 16 residues. Germline V gene data show CDR1 as LNHNV and CDR2 as YYDKDF (reference sequence). The V end lost 5 bases, the J end lost 4 bases, and 17 bases lay between the germline ends. The CDR3 DNA reads as TGTGCCACCAGCGAACCCTCAGGGGCCATCACCGGGGAGCTGTTTTTT. Its translation is CATSEPSGAITGELFF.

This clonotype has ten or more counts. V usage is TRBV30 and J usage is TRBJ2-2; 8 bases agree with TRBD1. The J segment lost 6 bases and the V segment lost 8 bases, leaving 5 bases of the junction unmatched. This CDR3 has 12 amino acids. Germline loops: CDR1 GTSNPN, CDR2 SVGIG (reference sequence). In DNA, the CDR3 is TGTGCCGTGAGGACAGGGCCCGGGGAGCTGTTTTTT. As protein: CAVRTGPGELFF.

This clonotype was seen only a few times. The V and J genes are TRBV2 and TRBJ2-7; 8 bases map to TRBD2. Unmatched junction bases numbered 15, after V lost 9 bases and J lost 5 bases. This CDR3 contains 15 residues. Looked up from germline, CDR1 is SNHLY and CDR2 is FYNNEI. CDR3 coding DNA: TGTGCCAGTACCTCCGGGACTAGAAGTAAAAACGAGCAGTACTTC. Translation gives CASTSGTRSKNEQYF.

This clonotype was found many times. As DNA, the CDR3 is TGTGCCAGCAGCCCTAGCGGCGCGAGGGAGACCCAGTACTTC. This sequence encodes CASSPSGARETQYF. The V call is TRBV3-1, the J call TRBJ2-5; 7 bases fit TRBD2. This CDR3 comprises 14 residues. Germline assignment: CDR1 LGHDT and CDR2 YNNKEL (reference sequence). V gave up 4 bases and J gave up 5 bases; unmatched junction bases: 7.

This chain connects TRBV4-1 to TRBJ2-5; 10 bases line up with TRBD1. This CDR3 has 15 residues. CDR1 is MGHRA and CDR2 is YSYEKL in the germline V gene. V lost 4 bases and J lost 6; bases outside the gene matches: 8. CDR3 sequence: CASSPTGGGSQTQYF. The CDR3 DNA reads TGCGCCAGCAGCCCGACAGGGGGCGGGAGCCAGACCCAGTACTTC.

This clonotype was picked up many times. The chain links TRBV5-6 to TRBJ1-1; D ambiguous. Trimming took off 0 bases at V and 8 bases at J, with 17 bases between the two ends. This CDR3 is 15 amino acids long. Germline assignment: CDR1 SGHDT and CDR2 YYEEEE. The CDR3 sequence: CASSLGPSDLGEAFF. The CDR3 region has the DNA TGTGCCAGCAGCTTGGGGCCCTCGGACTTGGGAGAAGCTTTCTTT.

The V and J genes are TRBV14 and TRBJ2-1, with 14 bases fitting TRBD2. The V and J ends lost 3 bases and 7 bases, in that order; junction bases with no gene match: 5. The CDR3 extends over 16 amino acids. Looked up from germline, CDR1 is SGHDN and CDR2 is FVKESK. The CDR3 loop is CASSHGLAGGMNEQFF. The CDR3 DNA is TGTGCCAGCAGCCATGGACTAGCGGGAGGAATGAATGAGCAGTTCTTC.

Many counts were recorded for this clonotype. The genes are TRBV12-3 or TRBV12-4 and TRBJ1-5; possible D gene TRBD1, 6 bases. The CDR3 runs to 14 residues. V was trimmed by 1 base and J by 5 bases, leaving 9 bases between them. CDR3 region: CASSLGPGDQPQHF. The CDR3 region has the DNA TGTGCCAGCAGTTTAGGCCCAGGGGATCAGCCCCAGCATTTT.

The chain uses TRBV10-3 and TRBJ2-3, with TRBD2 as a possible D gene (7 bases). This CDR3 is 16 amino acids long. V was shortened by 6 bases and J by 0 bases, with 16 bases between the two germline ends. Germline loops: CDR1 ENHRY, CDR2 SYGVKD. The CDR3 nucleotides are TGTGCCATCAGAACTACAGGGACTACTAGCACAGATACGCAGTATTTT. Protein product: CAIRTTGTTSTDTQYF.

The chain employs TRBV28 and TRBJ2-3; weak D call: TRBD1 (5 bases). CDR1 is MDHEN and CDR2 is SYDVKM in the germline V gene. CDR3 length: 15 residues. The germline V and J ends were trimmed by 10 bases and 0 bases, with 17 bases remaining between them. The DNA of the CDR3 is TGTGCCACCCACAGCCCGACAGCTAGCACAGATACGCAGTATTTT. Translation: CATHSPTASTDTQYF.

In this sample, this clonotype turned up a few times. This rearrangement joins TRBV12-3 or TRBV12-4 to TRBJ1-2; D call uncertain. Trimming left V 3 bases short and J 8 bases short, with 10 bases between. This CDR3 has 12 residues. The CDR3 here is CASSFPLGGYTF. The CDR3 DNA reads as TGTGCCAGCAGTTTTCCGTTAGGGGGCTACACCTTC.

This clonotype showed up many times. The V gene is TRBV20-1, the J gene TRBJ2-1; TRBD2 matches 10 bases. J gave up 9 bases and V 1 base, and 9 bases lay outside the gene matches. The germline gives CDR1 DFQATT, CDR2 SNEGSKA (reference sequence). This CDR3 spans 15 amino acids. CDR3 region: CSARGSSGGNGEQFF. The CDR3 nucleotides read TGCAGTGCTAGAGGATCTAGCGGGGGCAATGGTGAGCAGTTCTTC.

Ten or more counts support this clonotype. The chain links TRBV28 to TRBJ2-5; 8 bases line up with TRBD2. Germline V gene data show CDR1 as MDHEN and CDR2 as SYDVKM. V shed 1 base and J 4 bases; nucleotides not matched to a gene: 8. The CDR3 covers 16 residues. The CDR3 is CASSLFSSGGPETQYF. CDR3 DNA sequence: TGTGCCAGCAGTTTATTCAGTTCGGGAGGGCCAGAGACCCAGTACTTC.

In this sample, this clonotype turned up many times. The rearrangement uses TRBV7-9 and TRBJ1-1; perhaps TRBD1 as D (6 bases). This CDR3 region has 14 residues. Trimming cost V 5 bases and J 0 bases, with 10 bases left between them. CDR1 and CDR2 from the germline V gene are SEHNR and FQNEAQ (reference sequence). The CDR3 loop reads CASSRGQLNTEAFF. The CDR3 nucleotides read TGTGCCAGCAGCCGCGGACAGTTGAACACTGAAGCTTTCTTT.

This clonotype was detected only a few times. The rearrangement uses TRBV19 and TRBJ2-7, with 9 bases that match TRBD2. This CDR3 contains 15 residues. Germline V gene lookup returns CDR1 LNHDA and CDR2 SQIVND (reference sequence). The V and J ends lost 1 base and 2 bases, in that order; junction bases with no gene match: 3. The CDR3 is CASSIGAGGPYEQYF. CDR3 in DNA: TGTGCCAGTAGTATAGGGGCGGGAGGGCCCTACGAGCAGTACTTC.

In its sample, this clonotype was seen a few times. This chain connects TRBV28 to TRBJ2-5; no clear D. Germline values: CDR1 MDHEN, CDR2 SYDVKM. The CDR3 contains 15 residues. Trimming pared 4 bases from V and 5 bases from J, leaving 17 bases between. CDR3 in DNA: TGTGCCAGCAGTTCTCGGATCCCAACCCCGGAGACCCAGTACTTC. This gives the protein CASSSRIPTPETQYF.

This clonotype occurred a few times. The CDR3 region is CATSESGTGAEQYF. The CDR3 DNA is TGTGCCACCAGTGAATCCGGGACAGGGGCCGAGCAGTACTTC. V is TRBV24-1 and J is TRBJ2-7, with 10 bases identical to TRBD1. The CDR3 has 14 amino acids. Germline-derived CDR1 and CDR2 are KGHDR and SFDVKD. J was trimmed by 6 bases and V by 4 bases; bases with no gene match: 5.

CDR3 loop: CASSTQGGYSPLHF. In nucleotides, the CDR3 is TGTGCCAGCAGTACACAGGGAGGGTACTCACCCCTCCACTTT. V and J are TRBV28 and TRBJ1-6; a possible D gene is TRBD1 (6 bases). Germline V gene data show CDR1 as MDHEN and CDR2 as SYDVKM. Trimming took 5 bases from V and 10 from J, leaving 15 bases between them. The CDR3 sequence is 14 residues long.

This sequence joins TRBV19 and TRBJ1-4; D is ambiguous. The length of the CDR3 is 16 residues. The V and J ends lost 5 bases and 2 bases respectively, with 15 bases between them. In germline, CDR1 is LNHDA, CDR2 SQIVND (reference sequence). The DNA of the CDR3 is TGTGCCAGTAGTTCCGCCCGGCGTTACACTAATGAAAAACTGTTTTTT. Its translation is CASSSARRYTNEKLFF.

This clonotype was observed at least ten times. The V and J genes are TRBV7-9 and TRBJ2-7, with TRBD1 as a possible D gene (6 bases). With 5 bases removed from V and 3 bases from J, the gap between germline ends came to 20 bases. In germline, CDR1 is SEHNR, CDR2 FQNEAQ (reference sequence). This CDR3 region has 16 residues. The CDR3 region is CASSSNRDTGGYEQYF. The CDR3, as DNA: TGTGCCAGCAGCAGTAACCGGGACACAGGAGGCTACGAGCAGTACTTC.

The table lists this clonotype with many counts. This chain connects TRBV6-2 or TRBV6-3 to TRBJ2-1; D call uncertain. The CDR3 spans 14 residues. Germline V gene sequence: CDR1 MNHEY, CDR2 SVGEGT. Trimming cost V 3 bases and J 7 bases, with 13 bases left between them. The CDR3 protein is CASSYLGPQNEQFF. The CDR3 coding sequence is TGTGCCAGCAGTTATCTCGGCCCTCAGAATGAGCAGTTCTTC.

A few counts support this clonotype. A read error may explain this, as a much larger clone is one base away. V is TRBV12-3 or TRBV12-4 and J is TRBJ2-3; the D gene could be TRBD1 or TRBD2 (5 bases each). Trimming took 5 bases from V and 1 from J, leaving 25 bases between them. The length of the CDR3 is 19 residues. CDR3 in amino acids: CASSDLNRGARRGTDTQYF. In DNA, the CDR3 is TGTGCCAGCAGTGACCTAAACAGAGGGGCCCGCCGCGGCACAGATACGCAGTATTTT.